Listed here are 21 T cell receptor beta chains from one sample, sequenced in a study of cytomegalovirus exposure and HLA in healthy donors. The PCR employed 60 Vbeta primers together with 13 Jbeta primers. Sequenced by immunoSEQ multiplex PCR; TCRdb stores in-frame clones only, minus some. The sample carries roughly 120,000 clones, about 80% recorded once. The sequencing sample was made of PBMCs. All receptors derive from a man younger than 35 in good health and CMV-seronegative.

The V gene is TRBV12-5, the J gene TRBJ2-2; 7 bases match TRBD1. This CDR3 is built from 17 residues. CDR1 LGHNT and CDR2 FRNRAP come from the germline V gene. The V segment lost 0 bases and the J segment 6 bases; nucleotides outside the gene matches: 10. CDR3 in DNA: TGTGCTAGTGGTTTGGTACTTGCGAGGGGGCCGCCCGGGGAGCTGTTTTTT. Translating it yields CASGLVLARGPPGELFF.

This rearrangement joins TRBV5-6 to TRBJ2-1; 9 nucleotides line up with TRBD2. J gave up 4 bases and V 0 bases, and 2 bases lay outside the gene matches. Germline V lookup: CDR1 SGHDT, CDR2 YYEEEE. This CDR3 contains 15 residues. The CDR3 region is CASSLGTSAYNEQFF. In nucleotides, the CDR3 is TGTGCCAGCAGCTTGGGGACTAGCGCTTACAATGAGCAGTTCTTC.

J is TRBJ2-1 and V is TRBV6-1; no clear D gene. The CDR3 loop spans 13 amino acids. Trimming left V 4 bases short and J 5 bases short, with 9 bases between. Germline V CDR1 and CDR2: MNHNS, SASEGT. The chain's CDR3 is CASSVDEDNEQFF. The CDR3 bases are TGTGCCAGCAGTGTCGATGAGGACAATGAGCAGTTCTTC.

The chain joins TRBV2 to TRBJ1-3; 9 bases map to TRBD1. CDR1 and CDR2 (germline): SNHLY, FYNNEI. Germline trimming cut 6 bases from V and 4 bases from J; bases unmatched to any gene: 7. This CDR3 has 15 amino acids. Written as DNA, the CDR3 is TGTGCCAGCAGGACAGGGGGGGCTTCAGGAAACACCATATATTTT. The encoded protein is CASRTGGASGNTIYF.

This clone has just a few counts. The rearrangement joins TRBV12-2 to TRBJ1-5. TRBV12-2 is classified as a pseudogene. CDR3 size: 16 residues. The CDR3 loop is CASRRELNSPHQPQHF. The CDR3 DNA follows: TGTGCAAGTCGCCGGGAACTCAATAGCCCCCATCAGCCCCAGCATTTT.

The rearrangement joins TRBV5-1 to TRBJ2-1; 9 nucleotides line up with TRBD2. Per germline, CDR1 SGHRS and CDR2 YFSETQ. This CDR3 contains 17 residues. J lost 0 bases, V lost 3 bases, and 7 bases had no gene match. CDR3 residues: CASSWLSGSDSYNEQFF. Written as DNA, the CDR3 is TGCGCCAGCAGCTGGCTTAGCGGGAGCGACTCCTACAATGAGCAGTTCTTC.

This chain uses TRBV6-5 with TRBJ1-1; 8 bases match TRBD1. V lost 2 bases and J lost 3; bases outside the gene matches: 2. Germline V lookup: CDR1 MNHEY, CDR2 SVGAGI. The CDR3 runs to 14 residues. The CDR3 DNA sequence: TGTGCCAGCAGTTACGCGACAGGGGACACTGAAGCTTTCTTT. Amino acid sequence: CASSYATGDTEAFF.

The chain links TRBV2 to TRBJ2-3; 11 positions agree with TRBD2. Germline V gene lookup returns CDR1 SNHLY and CDR2 FYNNEI. V trimming: 8 bases; J trimming: 3 bases; junction bases outside the gene matches: 4. The CDR3 is made up of 14 amino acids. The CDR3 loop is CASQTSGRTDTQYF. CDR3 sequence (DNA): TGTGCCAGCCAAACTAGCGGGAGAACAGATACGCAGTATTTT. Together with reference TRBV2 and TRBJ2-3, the CDR3 gives the full variable domain: EPEVTQTPSHQVTQMGQEVILRCVPISNHLYFYWYRQILGQKVEFLVSFYNNEISEKSEIFDDQFSVERPDGSNFTLKIRSTKLEDSAMYFCASQTSGRTDTQYFGPGTRLTVL.

The V gene is TRBV2, the J gene TRBJ2-1; maybe TRBD2 (5 bases). Deletions cut 4 bases from V and 7 bases from J, with 17 bases between. The CDR3 contains 15 residues. Germline lookup yields CDR1 SNHLY and CDR2 FYNNEI. CDR3 DNA sequence: TGTGCCAGCAGTGTTCCGAGCGGTTTCGGGAATGAGCAGTTCTTC. This translates into CASSVPSGFGNEQFF.

The chain combines TRBV11-1 with TRBJ2-1; 10 positions agree with TRBD2. The V gene end was trimmed by 2 bases and the J gene end by 7 bases; junction bases not matched to a gene: 8. Per germline, CDR1 SGHAT and CDR2 FQDESV (reference sequence). The CDR3 consists of 16 residues. Written as DNA, the CDR3 is TGTGCCAGCAGCTTACTAAGACTAGCGGGCCGAAATGAGCAGTTCTTC. This codes for CASSLLRLAGRNEQFF.

The rearrangement links TRBV18 to TRBJ2-3, with D hard to call. Trimming removed 3 bases from V and 10 bases from J, with 11 bases in between. Germline CDR1 is KGHSH and CDR2 is LQKENI. The length of the CDR3 is 12 residues. The CDR3 region has the DNA TGTGCCAGCTCACCTCCTCTCACATCGCAGTATTTT. Its protein is CASSPPLTSQYF.

Notes on this clone: The junction shows a germline mismatch at one end, possibly a read error. The chain carries TRBV7-9 and TRBJ2-1; 8 bases match TRBD2. Per germline, CDR1 SEHNR and CDR2 FQNEAQ (reference sequence). CDR3 length equals 18 residues. CDR3 sequence (DNA): TGTTCCAGCAGCTTAGTAACACTAGCGGAGCGAGGGTACAATGAGCAGTTCTTC. Translating gives CSSSLVTLAERGYNEQFF.

The V and J genes are TRBV11-2 and TRBJ1-5; D call uncertain. Germline assignment: CDR1 SGHAT and CDR2 FQNNGV. The CDR3 loop spans 15 amino acids. The germline V and J ends were trimmed by 3 bases and 2 bases, with 11 bases remaining between them. The CDR3 here is CASSFSISGNQPQHF. As DNA, the CDR3 is TGTGCCAGCAGCTTTAGCATTAGCGGCAATCAGCCCCAGCATTTT.

V and J are TRBV20-1 and TRBJ2-7; no definite D call. CDR3 length equals 10 residues. Germline CDR1 reads DFQATT; CDR2 reads SNEGSKA (reference sequence). The germline V and J ends were trimmed by 1 base and 6 bases, with 4 bases remaining between them. CDR3 in amino acids: CSARAVEQYF. For the CDR3, the DNA is TGCAGTGCTAGAGCGGTCGAGCAGTACTTC.

The chain employs TRBV7-9 and TRBJ2-1, with D perhaps TRBD2 (6 bases). CDR3 length: 15 amino acids. CDR1 is SEHNR and CDR2 is FQNEAQ in the germline V gene (reference sequence). V was pared by 1 base and J by 9 bases, with 16 bases between. The CDR3 nucleotides are TGTGCCAGCAGCTTAGGAGGTTGGCGGGAAAGTGAGCAGTTCTTC. It yields the protein CASSLGGWRESEQFF.

The chain carries TRBV15 and TRBJ1-1, with TRBD1 as a possible D gene (5 bases). CDR3 length: 14 residues. CDR1 is LNHNV and CDR2 is YYDKDF in the germline V gene (reference sequence). Trimming took 1 base from V and 4 from J, leaving 10 bases between them. CDR3 in amino acids: CATSRGQGSTEAFF. CDR3 coding DNA: TGTGCCACCAGCAGAGGGCAGGGAAGCACTGAAGCTTTCTTT. Complete variable domain (other parts from reference TRBV15 and TRBJ1-1): DAMVIQNPRYQVTQFGKPVTLSCSQTLNHNVMYWYQQKSSQAPKLLFHYYDKDFNNEADTPDNFQSRRPNTSFCFLDIRSPGLGDTAMYLCATSRGQGSTEAFFGQGTRLTVV.

The rearrangement uses TRBV5-1 and TRBJ1-2; no reliable D call. CDR1 SGHRS and CDR2 YFSETQ come from the germline V gene. Trimming took off 5 bases at V and 4 bases at J, with 12 bases between the two ends. This CDR3 is 13 amino acids long. CDR3 region: CASREGSSYGYTF. The DNA for the CDR3 is TGCGCCAGCAGAGAAGGGAGCAGCTATGGCTACACCTTC.

The chain couples TRBV2 to TRBJ2-3, with 7 bases matching TRBD2. The junction had 9 bases not matched to a gene; V was cut back by 10 bases and J by 5 bases. Germline CDR1 SNHLY, CDR2 FYNNEI. The CDR3 spans 13 residues. The CDR3 DNA follows: TGTGCCACGGGACTACTCGCGCGAGATACGCAGTATTTT. Protein sequence: CATGLLARDTQYF.

The V and J genes are TRBV6-1 and TRBJ2-5; D unclear. This CDR3 comprises 14 residues. V lost 2 bases and J 4 bases, leaving 11 bases between the germline ends. The germline gives CDR1 MNHNS, CDR2 SASEGT. The CDR3 here is CASSESGPGETQYF. The CDR3 nucleotides are TGTGCCAGCAGTGAATCCGGCCCGGGAGAGACCCAGTACTTC.

The J gene is TRBJ2-2, the V gene TRBV6-5; TRBD1 matches 8 bases. V dropped 0 bases and J dropped 6; count of bases not matched to a gene: 6. Germline CDR1 reads MNHEY; CDR2 reads SVGAGI. There are 16 residues in the CDR3. The chain's CDR3 is CASSYSRQGASGELFF. The CDR3 DNA reads as TGTGCCAGCAGTTACTCGAGGCAGGGGGCCTCCGGGGAGCTGTTTTTT.

J is TRBJ1-6 and V is TRBV28, with 7 bases matching TRBD1. Germline V CDR1 and CDR2: MDHEN, SYDVKM. V was clipped by 5 bases and J by 5 bases; unmatched bases: 9. The CDR3 runs to 16 residues. DNA for the CDR3: TGTGCCAGCAGTCTATTATGGCAGGGGGATAATTCACCCCTCCACTTT. This sequence encodes CASSLLWQGDNSPLHF. Based on the CDR3 plus reference TRBV28 and TRBJ1-6, the full variable domain is DVKVTQSSRYLVKRTGEKVFLECVQDMDHENMFWYRQDPGLGLRLIYFSYDVKMKEKGDIPEGYSVSREKKERFSLILESASTNQTSMYLCASSLLWQGDNSPLHFGNGTRLTVT.